The rows below give T cell receptor beta chains drawn from one sample of a study of T cell responses to AZD1222 COVID-19 vaccine. Profiled with immunoSEQ multiplex PCR; TCRdb holds only in-frame clones, not every one. This sample has 95,000 to 110,000 clones, with 80% to 90% found just once. Sequenced here: peripheral blood, sampled on day 0 of AZD1222 vaccination. The receptors were gathered from an adult in good health. Both conserved end residues are part of each CDR3. The order of the fields is clone size, D gene, V gene, J gene, CDR3 DNA, CDR3 protein. D genes are given only for firm matches. Clone size is not always given. Where it is, it says once, few, many or a class for expanded clones.

size: -; D: TRBD2; V: TRBV6-5; J: TRBJ2-7; DNA: TGTGCCAGCATTCGCCCTAGCGGGAGAATAGAGCAGTACTTC; CDR3: CASIRPSGRIEQYF
size: -; D: -; V: TRBV4-2; J: TRBJ1-3; DNA: TGTGCCAGCAGCCAAGACAGCTGGCACTCTGGAAACACCATATATTTT; CDR3: CASSQDSWHSGNTIYF
size: -; D: TRBD1; V: TRBV29-1; J: TRBJ1-5; DNA: TGCAGCGTTGAAGGACAGGGGAATCAGCCCCAGCATTTT; CDR3: CSVEGQGNQPQHF
size: -; D: -; V: TRBV29-1; J: TRBJ2-1; DNA: TGCAGCGCCCCGTCACAGTTCTTC; CDR3: CSAPSQFF
size: -; D: TRBD1; V: TRBV2; J: TRBJ1-6; DNA: TGTGCCAGCAGTCCACAGGGGATACCCCACTCACCCCTCCACTTT; CDR3: CASSPQGIPHSPLHF
size: -; D: TRBD1; V: TRBV5-4; J: TRBJ1-4; DNA: TGTGCCAGCAGTTCAAGCCGGGACAGGGACAAAAAACTGTTTTTT; CDR3: CASSSSRDRDKKLFF
size: -; D: TRBD2; V: TRBV6-5; J: TRBJ2-2; DNA: TGTGCCAGCAGGACTAGCGGACTGAGGGAGCTGTTTTTT; CDR3: CASRTSGLRELFF
size: -; D: TRBD1; V: TRBV3-1/TRBV3-2; J: TRBJ1-5; DNA: TGTGCCAGCAGCCAAGGAGGGACAGCTAATCAGCCCCAGCATTTT; CDR3: CASSQGGTANQPQHF
size: -; D: TRBD1; V: TRBV2; J: TRBJ1-4; DNA: TGTGCCAGCAGCAGGGACAGGGTGAAGAGAGCAACTAATGAAAAACTGTTTTTT; CDR3: CASSRDRVKRATNEKLFF
size: -; D: TRBD2; V: TRBV7-9; J: TRBJ2-7; DNA: TGTGCCAGCAGCTTAGGACTAGCGGGAGACAAGCAGTACTTC; CDR3: CASSLGLAGDKQYF
size: -; D: TRBD1; V: TRBV7-9; J: TRBJ1-5; DNA: TGTGCCAGCAGCTTAGGTGGGACAGGGGTTAGCAATCAGCCCCAGCATTTT; CDR3: CASSLGGTGVSNQPQHF
size: -; D: -; V: TRBV30; J: TRBJ1-1; DNA: TGTGCCTGGATCAGCGCCCATGCAGGGGCTGCTAACACTGAAGCTTTCTTT; CDR3: CAWISAHAGAANTEAFF
size: few; D: -; V: TRBV4-1; J: TRBJ2-7; DNA: TGCGCCAGCAGCCACAACCTCCCGGGAATACCCTACGAGCAGTACTTC; CDR3: CASSHNLPGIPYEQYF
size: -; D: TRBD2; V: TRBV7-2; J: TRBJ2-7; DNA: TGTGCCAGCAGCTTAAGGGTTGCGGGAGACTACCGCTCCTACGAGCAGTACTTC; CDR3: CASSLRVAGDYRSYEQYF
size: -; D: TRBD1; V: TRBV5-4; J: TRBJ1-3; DNA: TGTGCCAGCAGCCCCCCCGGACAGGACCCCAACACCATATATTTT; CDR3: CASSPPGQDPNTIYF
size: -; D: -; V: TRBV7-8; J: TRBJ2-3; DNA: TGTGCCAGCAGCTTAGTTTATTCGCGGCGGGGTAGTGCGCAGTATTTT; CDR3: CASSLVYSRRGSAQYF
size: -; D: -; V: TRBV7-2; J: TRBJ1-2; DNA: TGTGCCAGCAGCCTTGTCGGGGGAGGTGGCTACACCTTC; CDR3: CASSLVGGGGYTF
size: -; D: -; V: TRBV4-2; J: TRBJ2-2; DNA: TGTGCCAGCAGCCAAGATCAGACTCACACCGGGGAGCTGTTTTTT; CDR3: CASSQDQTHTGELFF
size: -; D: TRBD1; V: TRBV5-1; J: TRBJ1-5; DNA: TGCGCCAGCAGCTTGTCCCCTATGGACAGGGCGTATAGCAATCAGCCCCAGCATTTT; CDR3: CASSLSPMDRAYSNQPQHF
size: few; D: -; V: TRBV24-1; J: TRBJ2-1; DNA: TGTGCCACCAGTGATTTGACTGGGGGTGAGCAGTTCTTC; CDR3: CATSDLTGGEQFF
size: once; D: TRBD1; V: TRBV7-9; J: TRBJ2-7; DNA: TGTGCCAGCAGCCGGGACAGGGTATCGGACGAGCAGTACTTC; CDR3: CASSRDRVSDEQYF
size: once; D: TRBD1; V: TRBV28; J: TRBJ2-3; DNA: TGTGCCAGCACCTATATCGGGACAGGCACAGATACGCAGTATTTT; CDR3: CASTYIGTGTDTQYF
size: -; D: -; V: TRBV6-4; J: TRBJ2-3; DNA: TGTGCCAGCAGTGATAGCGGCAATACGCAGTATTTT; CDR3: CASSDSGNTQYF
size: -; D: TRBD1; V: TRBV7-8; J: TRBJ1-3; DNA: TGTGCCAGCAGCCCCTTCCGGGACAGGGCTTTCGGAAACACCATATATTTT; CDR3: CASSPFRDRAFGNTIYF
size: -; D: -; V: TRBV30; J: TRBJ1-6; DNA: TGTGCCTGGAGACGGGAAGGGACCTTCTATAATTCACCCCTCCACTTT; CDR3: CAWRREGTFYNSPLHF
size: -; D: -; V: TRBV6-6; J: TRBJ1-5; DNA: TGTGCCAGCAGTTTTTTGAATCAGCCCCAGCATTTT; CDR3: CASSFLNQPQHF
size: -; D: TRBD2; V: TRBV15; J: TRBJ2-2; DNA: TGTGCCACTCGGACTAGCGGACACACCGGGGAGCTGTTTTTT; CDR3: CATRTSGHTGELFF
size: -; D: -; V: TRBV14; J: TRBJ1-2; DNA: TGTGCCAGCAGCCAAGGTCGCTATGGCTACACCTTC; CDR3: CASSQGRYGYTF
size: -; D: -; V: TRBV19; J: TRBJ1-3; DNA: TGTGCCAGCTGGGACCTAGCCTCTGGAAACACCATATATTTT; CDR3: CASWDLASGNTIYF
size: once; D: TRBD2; V: TRBV30; J: TRBJ2-5; DNA: TGTGCCTGGAGTGTCGGGGGGGCAAAGACCCAGTACTTC; CDR3: CAWSVGGAKTQYF
size: once; D: -; V: TRBV24-1; J: TRBJ2-3; DNA: TGTGCCACCAGTGCTCTGGCGGCAGGCGGAGATACGCAGTATTTT; CDR3: CATSALAAGGDTQYF
size: -; D: -; V: TRBV5-1; J: TRBJ1-1; DNA: TGCGCCAGCAGGGGAGATACAAGTTTATGGAACACTGAAGCTTTCTTT; CDR3: CASRGDTSLWNTEAFF
size: -; D: TRBD2; V: TRBV9; J: TRBJ2-1; DNA: TGTGCCAGCAGCCCCCACGGGGGGTCCGATGAGCAGTTCTTC; CDR3: CASSPHGGSDEQFF
size: -; D: -; V: TRBV4-2; J: TRBJ1-4; DNA: TGTGCCAGTGGTTCTGTCCGTTTGGGTGAAAAACTGTTTTTT; CDR3: CASGSVRLGEKLFF
size: -; D: TRBD2; V: TRBV5-1; J: TRBJ2-7; DNA: TGCGCCAGCAGCTTAAGTAGTCCTAGCGGGCACTACGAGCAGTACTTC; CDR3: CASSLSSPSGHYEQYF
size: -; D: -; V: TRBV5-1; J: TRBJ2-7; DNA: TGCGCCAGCAGCTTGGGGCCGCTGAGCTCCTACGAGCAGTACTTC; CDR3: CASSLGPLSSYEQYF
size: -; D: -; V: TRBV20-1; J: TRBJ2-1; DNA: TGCAGTGCTAGTCTCGGATTGCAGCGAGCTGAGCAGTTCTTC; CDR3: CSASLGLQRAEQFF
size: -; D: -; V: TRBV20-1; J: TRBJ2-3; DNA: TGCAGTGCTAGCTTACAAGATACGCAGTATTTT; CDR3: CSASLQDTQYF
size: -; D: -; V: TRBV27; J: TRBJ1-2; DNA: TGTGCCAGCAGTTTAGACAGTCGAGATGGCTACACCTTC; CDR3: CASSLDSRDGYTF